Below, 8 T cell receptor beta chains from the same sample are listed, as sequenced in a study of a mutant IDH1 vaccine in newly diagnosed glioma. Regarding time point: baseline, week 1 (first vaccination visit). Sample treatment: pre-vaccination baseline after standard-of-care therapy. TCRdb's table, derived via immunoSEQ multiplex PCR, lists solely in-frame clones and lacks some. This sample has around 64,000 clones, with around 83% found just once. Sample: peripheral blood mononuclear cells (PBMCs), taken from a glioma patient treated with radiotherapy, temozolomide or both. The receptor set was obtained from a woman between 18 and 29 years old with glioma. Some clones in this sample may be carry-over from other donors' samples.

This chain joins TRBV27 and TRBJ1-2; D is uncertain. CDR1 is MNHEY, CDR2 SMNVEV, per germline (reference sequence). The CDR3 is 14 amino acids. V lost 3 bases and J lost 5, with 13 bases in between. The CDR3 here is CASSFQAGGYGYTF. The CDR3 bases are TGTGCCAGCAGTTTTCAGGCCGGAGGTTATGGCTACACCTTC.

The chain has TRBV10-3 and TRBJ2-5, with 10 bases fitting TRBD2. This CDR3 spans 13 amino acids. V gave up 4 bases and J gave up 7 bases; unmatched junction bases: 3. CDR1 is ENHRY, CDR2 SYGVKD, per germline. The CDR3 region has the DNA TGTGCCATCAGTGGTGAGCGGGAGGGGACCCAGTACTTC. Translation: CAISGEREGTQYF.

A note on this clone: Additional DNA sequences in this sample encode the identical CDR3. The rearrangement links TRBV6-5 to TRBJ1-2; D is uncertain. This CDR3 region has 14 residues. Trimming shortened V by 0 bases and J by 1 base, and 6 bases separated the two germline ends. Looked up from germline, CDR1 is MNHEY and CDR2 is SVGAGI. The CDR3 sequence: CASSYSGVNYGYTF. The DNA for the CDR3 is TGTGCCAGCAGTTACTCCGGGGTTAACTATGGCTACACCTTC.

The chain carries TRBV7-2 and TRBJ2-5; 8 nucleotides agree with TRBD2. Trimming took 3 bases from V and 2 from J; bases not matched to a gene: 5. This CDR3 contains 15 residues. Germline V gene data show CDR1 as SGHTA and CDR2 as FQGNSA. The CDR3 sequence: CASSLVAGRQETQYF. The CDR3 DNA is TGTGCCAGCAGCTTGGTAGCGGGGAGGCAAGAGACCCAGTACTTC. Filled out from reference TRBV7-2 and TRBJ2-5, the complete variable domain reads GAGVSQSPSNKVTEKGKDVELRCDPISGHTALYWYRQSLGQGLEFLIYFQGNSAPDKSGLPSDRFSAERTGGSVSTLTIQRTQQEDSAVYLCASSLVAGRQETQYFGPGTRLLVL.

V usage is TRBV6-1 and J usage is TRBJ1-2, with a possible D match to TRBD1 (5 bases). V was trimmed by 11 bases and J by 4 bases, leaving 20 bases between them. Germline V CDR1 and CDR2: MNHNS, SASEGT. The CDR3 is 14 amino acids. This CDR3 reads CAGRGGGTFYGYTF. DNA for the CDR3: TGTGCCGGCCGCGGAGGAGGGACCTTCTATGGCTACACCTTC.

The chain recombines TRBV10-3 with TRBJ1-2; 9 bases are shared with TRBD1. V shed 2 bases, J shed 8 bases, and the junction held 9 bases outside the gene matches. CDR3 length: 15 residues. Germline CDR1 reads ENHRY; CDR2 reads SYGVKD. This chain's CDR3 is CAISEDRGSSGGYTF. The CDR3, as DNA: TGTGCCATCAGTGAGGACAGGGGGTCCTCAGGGGGCTACACCTTC.

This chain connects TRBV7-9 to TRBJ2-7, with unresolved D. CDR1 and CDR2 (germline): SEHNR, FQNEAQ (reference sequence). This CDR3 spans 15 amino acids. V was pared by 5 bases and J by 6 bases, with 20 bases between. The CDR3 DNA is TGTGCCAGCAGCCCAAGGGCAGACTCTTTTGGCGAGCAGTACTTC. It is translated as CASSPRADSFGEQYF.

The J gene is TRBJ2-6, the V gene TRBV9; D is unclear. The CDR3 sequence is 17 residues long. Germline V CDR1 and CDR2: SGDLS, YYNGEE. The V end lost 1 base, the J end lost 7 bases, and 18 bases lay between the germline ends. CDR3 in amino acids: CASSVFPSSEIANVLTF. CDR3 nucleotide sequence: TGTGCCAGCAGCGTATTTCCTAGTTCAGAGATAGCCAACGTCCTGACTTTC.